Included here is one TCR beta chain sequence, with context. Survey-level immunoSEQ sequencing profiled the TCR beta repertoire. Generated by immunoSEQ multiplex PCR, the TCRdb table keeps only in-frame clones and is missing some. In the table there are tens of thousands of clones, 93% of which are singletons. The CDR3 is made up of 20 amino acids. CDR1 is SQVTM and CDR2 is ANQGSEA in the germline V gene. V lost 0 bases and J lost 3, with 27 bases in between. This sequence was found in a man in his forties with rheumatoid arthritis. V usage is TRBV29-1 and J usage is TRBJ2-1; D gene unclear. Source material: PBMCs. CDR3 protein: CSVEDRASSRELLNYNEQFF. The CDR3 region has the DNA TGCAGCGTTGAAGATCGAGCTAGTAGTAGGGAACTCCTTAACTACAATGAGCAGTTCTTC.